This paragraph reports one T cell receptor (beta chain). The antigen it binds to is not known. Qualities for individual bases were not recorded, and no much larger clone is one base off. The time point label here, explained by the study, means: about 28 days (+/-7) after the second vaccine dose. AZD1222 recipients whose second dose came at about 4 weeks and those whose second dose came at about 12 weeks were combined into one group, since spike-specific TCR depth and breadth did not differ between the two schedules. Samples from vaccinated people were obtained from the UK trials COV001 and COV002, which included a single-blind randomized controlled phase 2/3 trial of AZD1222 (ChAdOx1 nCoV-19) in healthy adults. Trial participant PBMC samples were collected at day 0 and day 28 after the second dose for TCRbeta chain sequencing. This entry is derived from a study of T cell responses to AZD1222 COVID-19 vaccine (dated by TCRdb to about 2021). Regarding the complete study: A total of roughly 240 trial participants underwent TCR sequencing, of whom around 200 received two doses of AZD1222 and some 26 received two doses of the MenACWY control vaccine. Enrollment into the trials was organized by age into subgroups of 18-55, 56-69 and 70-plus years, and those subgroups contained roughly 140, 27 and 60 TCR-sequenced participants, respectively.

CDR1 and CDR2, per the germline V gene (reference sequence), are SGHAT and FQDESV. V loses 5 bases, J loses 11 bases, and the germline ends lie 18 bases apart. The CDR3 measures 13 amino acids from cysteine to phenylalanine. Of the read, only the CDR3 DNA is kept; its 39 bases are in frame from base 1. The CDR3 regions of human TCRbeta chains were analyzed by immunosequencing. In the source study's methods: Repertoire TCRs were checked for matches against a reference library of SARS-CoV-2-specific TCRs that had been generated using the MIRA antigen-specificity platform. Breadth meant the fraction of unique TCRs that were SARS-CoV-2-associated, whereas depth meant the fraction of total T cells that were SARS-CoV-2-associated. Each spike-specific TCR was assigned to its reactive spike region and to a CD4 or CD8 class using the MIRA data. Log10-transformed breadth and depth values were compared by one-way ANOVA with Sidak's multiple comparisons tests. This immuneACCESS table, as held by TCRdb, lists in-frame sequences with V and J called but not all clones. Of the missing ones, under half trace to an unresolved V gene in checked studies; the others have no known cause. V, J and clone size are those of that table, while D and trimming were read from the DNA. The sample records 140,000 to 150,000 clones, about 90% of which are singletons. The ten largest clones represent roughly 3% of the sample.

Study-level results and caveats: No day 14 peak-response samples were available, so repertoires were characterized only after the peak T cell response. After two AZD1222 doses, both the breadth and the depth of spike-specific TCRs were significantly higher than at day 0 and than in MenACWY recipients. Participants were mostly white British, with more females than males. The authors suggested clonal diversity may have been underestimated. In the small 56-69-year group, the increase in depth fell short of significance, most likely because of low power. Only a handful of AZD1222 recipients were SARS-CoV-2 seropositive at baseline, limiting conclusions about previously exposed vaccinees. The whole spike protein was spanned by vaccine-associated CD4 TCRs, and dominant responses were seen in regions 160-218 and 743-854. Reportedly, almost half of the unique spike-specific TCRs recognized epitopes lying outside the regions that are mutated in the B.1.351 and B.1.1.7 variants.

Sequences were derived from peripheral blood, sampled 28 days after the second AZD1222 dose. The chain was built from TRBV11-1 and TRBJ1-2; too little of a D gene remains to name it. The sequence derives from an adult who received the AZD1222 COVID-19 vaccine. For the CDR3, the sequence is CASSKRAGTPYTF. The nucleotide sequence reads TGTGCCAGCAGCAAGCGCGCGGGCACCCCGTACACCTTC.